This T cell receptor beta chain was identified during a study of cytotoxic CD8 clonotypes in ibrutinib-treated CLL. Trimming at V came to 7 bases and at J to 0 bases, leaving 8 bases not matched to a gene. The CDR3 runs 17 residues. Sequencing used immunoSEQ multiplex PCR; TCRdb keeps in-frame clones, though not all of them. In the table there are fewer than 35,000 clones, 75% to 85% of which are singletons. With regard to this clone: The antigen is unknown.

Findings of the study overall: Clonality was higher at baseline than in age-matched healthy donors and tracked circulating CD8+ T-cell counts.

V usage is TRBV23-1 and J usage is TRBJ1-5; 11 bases match TRBD1. TRBV23-1 is an ORF, and what it does is uncertain. The TCR sequence derives from a human donor with chronic lymphocytic leukemia. This sample comprised PBMCs, obtained after 24 months of ibrutinib treatment. CDR3 sequence (DNA): TGCGCCAGCAATCCCGGACAGGGGGCTTATAGCAATCAGCCCCAGCATTTT. As protein: CASNPGQGAYSNQPQHF.